This TCR beta chain was retrieved from a study of shared clonotypes between healthy human individuals. Profiled with immunoSEQ multiplex PCR; TCRdb holds only in-frame clones, not every one. The profile covers approximately 320,000 clones, with around 86% appearing a single time and roughly 15% taken by the ten largest. The sequenced sample was memory CD8+ T cells sorted from blood. Regarding subset: CD45RO+ cells pooled with CCR7-negative TemRA cells. The origin of this receptor is a man younger than 35 in good health.

The CDR3 here is CAISGAYEQYF. The CDR3, as DNA: TGTGCCATCAGTGGGGCCTACGAGCAGTACTTC. The rearrangement uses TRBV10-3 and TRBJ2-7, with D hard to call. V gave up 4 bases and J gave up 2 bases, with 3 bases separating them. Germline V gives CDR1 ENHRY, CDR2 SYGVKD. The CDR3 is 11 amino acids.